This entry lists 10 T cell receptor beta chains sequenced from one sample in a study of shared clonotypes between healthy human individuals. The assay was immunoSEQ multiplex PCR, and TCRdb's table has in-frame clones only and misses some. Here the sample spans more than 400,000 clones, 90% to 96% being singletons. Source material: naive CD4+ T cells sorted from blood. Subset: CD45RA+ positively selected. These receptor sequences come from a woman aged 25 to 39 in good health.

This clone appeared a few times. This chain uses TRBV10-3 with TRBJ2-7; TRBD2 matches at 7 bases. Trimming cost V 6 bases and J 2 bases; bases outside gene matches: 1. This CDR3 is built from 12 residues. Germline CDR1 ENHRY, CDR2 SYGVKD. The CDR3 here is CAISGTTYEQYF. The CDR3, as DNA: TGTGCCATCAGCGGGACTACCTACGAGCAGTACTTC.

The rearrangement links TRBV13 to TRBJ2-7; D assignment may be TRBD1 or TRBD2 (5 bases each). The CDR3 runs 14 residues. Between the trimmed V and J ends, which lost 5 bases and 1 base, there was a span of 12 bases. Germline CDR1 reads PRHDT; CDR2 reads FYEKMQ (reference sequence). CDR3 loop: CASSPGRPSYEQYF. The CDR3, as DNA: TGTGCCAGCAGCCCGGGACGCCCATCCTACGAGCAGTACTTC.

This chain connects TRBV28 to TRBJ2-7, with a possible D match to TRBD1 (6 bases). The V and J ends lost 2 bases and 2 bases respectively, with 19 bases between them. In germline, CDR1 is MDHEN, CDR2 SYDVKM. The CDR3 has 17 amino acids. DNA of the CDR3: TGTGCCAGCAGTTTAGGGGGCGTCGGACTTCTCCCCTACGAGCAGTACTTC. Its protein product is CASSLGGVGLLPYEQYF. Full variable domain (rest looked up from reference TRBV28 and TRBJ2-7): DVKVTQSSRYLVKRTGEKVFLECVQDMDHENMFWYRQDPGLGLRLIYFSYDVKMKEKGDIPEGYSVSREKKERFSLILESASTNQTSMYLCASSLGGVGLLPYEQYFGPGTRLTVT.

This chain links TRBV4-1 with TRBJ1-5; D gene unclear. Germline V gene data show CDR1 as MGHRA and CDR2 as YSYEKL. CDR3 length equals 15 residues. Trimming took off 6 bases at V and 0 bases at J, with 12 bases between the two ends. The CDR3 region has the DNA TGCGCCAGCAGACCCGCCACAGATAGCAATCAGCCCCAGCATTTT. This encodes CASRPATDSNQPQHF.

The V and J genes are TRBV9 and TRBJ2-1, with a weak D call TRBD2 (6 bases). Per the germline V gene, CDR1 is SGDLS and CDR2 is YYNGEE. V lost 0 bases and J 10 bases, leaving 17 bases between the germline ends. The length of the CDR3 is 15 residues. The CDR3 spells CASSVVGTHPTEQFF. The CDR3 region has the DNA TGTGCCAGCAGCGTAGTAGGGACTCACCCAACAGAGCAGTTCTTC.

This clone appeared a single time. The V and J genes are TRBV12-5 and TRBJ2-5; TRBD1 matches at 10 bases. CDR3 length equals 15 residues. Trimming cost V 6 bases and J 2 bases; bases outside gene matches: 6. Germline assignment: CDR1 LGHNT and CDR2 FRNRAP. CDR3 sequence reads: CASGLGTGEQETQYF. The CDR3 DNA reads TGTGCTAGTGGCCTAGGGACAGGGGAACAAGAGACCCAGTACTTC.

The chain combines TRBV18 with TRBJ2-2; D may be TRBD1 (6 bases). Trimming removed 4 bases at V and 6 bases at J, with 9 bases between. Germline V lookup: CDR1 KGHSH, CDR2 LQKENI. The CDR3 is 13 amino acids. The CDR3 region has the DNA TGTGCCAGCTCACTCACAGGGCCCGGGGAGCTGTTTTTT. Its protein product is CASSLTGPGELFF.

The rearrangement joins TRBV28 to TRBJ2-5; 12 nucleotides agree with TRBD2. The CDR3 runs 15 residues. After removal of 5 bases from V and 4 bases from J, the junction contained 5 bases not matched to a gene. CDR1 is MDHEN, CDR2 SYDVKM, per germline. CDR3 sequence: CASSQQTSGRETQYF. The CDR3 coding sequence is TGTGCCAGCAGTCAACAGACTAGCGGGAGAGAGACCCAGTACTTC.

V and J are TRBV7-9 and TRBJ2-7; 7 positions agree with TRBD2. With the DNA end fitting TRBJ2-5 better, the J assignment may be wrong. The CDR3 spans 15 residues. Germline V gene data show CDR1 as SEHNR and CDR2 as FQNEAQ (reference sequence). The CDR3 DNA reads TGTGCCAGCAGCCCGGGACTAAAACTACAAGAGACCCAGTACTTC. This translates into CASSPGLKLQETQYF.

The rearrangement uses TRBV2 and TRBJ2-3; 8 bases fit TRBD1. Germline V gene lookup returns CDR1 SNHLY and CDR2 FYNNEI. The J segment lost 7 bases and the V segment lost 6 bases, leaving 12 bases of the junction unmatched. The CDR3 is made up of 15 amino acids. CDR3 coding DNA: TGTGCCAGCAGGGGGGACAGGCTTACTCGAAATACGCAGTATTTT. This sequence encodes CASRGDRLTRNTQYF.